Detailed here is one T cell receptor beta chain. Its antigen is currently unknown. Unique molecular identifiers were incorporated into the prepared TCRbeta library. MiXCR was run by TCRdb on the PCR reads, yielding one entry per CDR3 protein. The data show hundreds of thousands of distinct CDR3 sequences, about 17% seen once. The trim removed 0 bases at V and 8 bases at J, leaving 15 bases unmatched. Germline CDR1 SGHRS, CDR2 YFSETQ. CDR3 length: 18 amino acids. This sample stems from a study of T-cell reconstitution after alpha-beta-depleted transplantation in children. General observations from the study: Newly made T cells mostly supplied T-cell counts and diversity one year after transplant. Several hundred expanded graft clones reportedly gave rise to the alpha-beta T cells present about two months after transplant.

V gene TRBV5-1 combines with J gene TRBJ2-1; TRBD2 matches at 9 bases. The starting material was PBMCs, mostly from graft donor cells, obtained 360 days after TCRalphabeta/CD19-depleted stem cell transplant. The origin of this receptor is a male patient aged 2-15 years who had a stem cell transplant for acute lymphoblastic leukemia, so the T cells may come from the graft donor. CDR3 amino acids: CASSLVDSGRIGGDEQFF. The CDR3 coding sequence is TGCGCCAGCAGCTTGGTGGATAGCGGGAGAATAGGTGGGGATGAGCAGTTCTTC.